Listed below are T cell receptor beta chains from one sample, sequenced in a study of blood T cell repertoires in COVID-19. Profiling relied on immunoSEQ multiplex PCR, and the TCRdb table lists in-frame clones only, not all of them. The sample contains 63,000 or so clones, about 81% of which appear only once. The sequenced material came from peripheral blood. The receptors here all came from a human donor in a cohort sampled during active COVID-19. CDR3s include the opening cysteine and the closing phenylalanine or tryptophan. D genes are given only for firm matches. Not every row has a clone size; where given, it reads once, few, many or a size class.

d_gene	v_gene	j_gene	abundance	CDR3nt	CDR3aa
.	TRBV9	TRBJ2-5	.	TGTGCCAGCAGCGTAGAGGAGGGTGCGGAGACCCAGTACTTC	CASSVEEGAETQYF
.	TRBV3-1/TRBV3-2	TRBJ1-5	.	TGTGCCAGCAGCCAACAGGGTATAGGTCAGCCCCAGCATTTT	CASSQQGIGQPQHF
.	TRBV6-6	TRBJ1-3	.	TGTGCCAGCGCTAACTCTGGAAACACCATATATTTT	CASANSGNTIYF
TRBD1	TRBV7-9	TRBJ1-6	.	TGTGCCAGCAGACTCACCGGAAAGGGACAGGGGCTTAATTCACCCCTCCACTTT	CASRLTGKGQGLNSPLHF
.	TRBV29-1	TRBJ1-1	.	TGCAGCGTGTGTAGTTACCGGGACATACTCATGAACACTGAAGCTTTCTTT	CSVCSYRDILMNTEAFF
TRBD2	TRBV7-2	TRBJ2-7	.	TGTGCCAGCAGCTTAGAAACTAGCGTAAACCCCTACTCCTACGAGCAGTACTTC	CASSLETSVNPYSYEQYF
TRBD2	TRBV7-9	TRBJ2-1	.	TGTGCCAGCAGCCCCACTAGCGGGGGTTACAATGAGCAGTTCTTC	CASSPTSGGYNEQFF
.	TRBV24-1	TRBJ2-7	.	TGTGCCACCCTGGGGAGCTACGAGCAGTACTTC	CATLGSYEQYF
TRBD1	TRBV6-6	TRBJ2-2	.	TGTGCCAGCAGTACAGGGACAGGGCGCAGGACCGGGGAGCTGTTTTTT	CASSTGTGRRTGELFF
.	TRBV6-6	TRBJ2-7	.	TGTGCCAGCAGAGAGGTCCTTACCTCCTACGAGCAGTACTTC	CASREVLTSYEQYF
.	TRBV19	TRBJ2-7	few	TGTGCCAGTAGTATCAGGGCCCAGGGGACGCGGGACGAGCAGTACTTC	CASSIRAQGTRDEQYF
TRBD2	TRBV7-2	TRBJ2-1	.	TGTGCCAGCAGCCTAACTCTAGCGGGCCGGAATGAGCAGTTCTTC	CASSLTLAGRNEQFF
.	TRBV7-9	TRBJ2-2	.	TGTGCCAGCAGCCCTTCGGGGCGGGGCGGGGAGCTGTTTTTT	CASSPSGRGGELFF
TRBD2	TRBV18	TRBJ2-7	few	TGTGCCAGCTCACCAGGGCTAGCGGGAGACGAGCAGTACTTC	CASSPGLAGDEQYF
TRBD1	TRBV11-3	TRBJ1-1	.	TGTGCCAGCAGCTCGGGACAGAGCAACACTGAAGCTTTCTTT	CASSSGQSNTEAFF
TRBD2	TRBV29-1	TRBJ2-1	.	TGCAGCGTTGCATTTCGGCTAGCGGATAATGAGCAGTTCTTC	CSVAFRLADNEQFF
TRBD1	TRBV11-2	TRBJ1-1	.	TGTGCCAGCAGCTCTCGACAGGGAATGAACACTGAAGCTTTCTTT	CASSSRQGMNTEAFF
TRBD2	TRBV6-5	TRBJ2-2	.	TGTGCCAGCAGTTTAACTAGCGGGAGTACCGGGGAGCTGTTTTTT	CASSLTSGSTGELFF
.	TRBV12-3/TRBV12-4	TRBJ1-1	few	TGTGCCAGCAGTGACTATCGGGAGGGAGCTTTCTTT	CASSDYREGAFF
.	TRBV6-6	TRBJ1-1	.	TGTGCCAGCAGTTACTGGAGCTCTGAAGCTTTCTTT	CASSYWSSEAFF
.	TRBV11-2	TRBJ2-1	.	TGTGCCAGCAGCTTAGGCGGGAACTCATACAATGAGCAGTTCTTC	CASSLGGNSYNEQFF
.	TRBV6-6	TRBJ2-4	.	TGTGCCAGCACCGTCGGGAGAAATGACATTCAGTACTTC	CASTVGRNDIQYF
.	TRBV9	TRBJ2-2	.	TGTGCCAGCAGCGTAGATCCGGGGTCCACGAACACCGGGGAGCTGTTTTTT	CASSVDPGSTNTGELFF
.	TRBV4-1	TRBJ1-2	.	TGCGCCAGCAGCCAAGACGGGCGGGGGCTCTATGGCTACACCTTC	CASSQDGRGLYGYTF
.	TRBV6-2/TRBV6-3	TRBJ2-6	.	TGTGCCAGCAGTGCCGGGACTTCCGTCTCTGGGGCCAACGTCCTGACTTTC	CASSAGTSVSGANVLTF
TRBD1	TRBV19	TRBJ1-4	.	TGTGCCAGTAGTATCGCAGGGGGCTTTGAAAAACTGTTTTTT	CASSIAGGFEKLFF
.	TRBV13	TRBJ1-1	.	TGTGCCAGCAGCTCCGACATATCGGAAGCTTTCTTT	CASSSDISEAFF
.	TRBV24-1	TRBJ2-1	few	TGTGCCACCAGTGATTTGGGTAACCGAGAGAATGAGCAGTTCTTC	CATSDLGNRENEQFF
.	TRBV19	TRBJ1-5	few	TGTGCCAGTAGTCCCGGGACACACAATCAGCCCCAGCATTTT	CASSPGTHNQPQHF
.	TRBV29-1	TRBJ2-3	.	TGCAGCGTTGGGCCGGAAGGGGGAACGAATGCTAATACGCAGTATTTT	CSVGPEGGTNANTQYF
.	TRBV19	TRBJ2-1	.	TGTGCCAGTAGTATAGGAGCCTGGGGCGGTGAGCAGTTCTTC	CASSIGAWGGEQFF
TRBD2	TRBV4-1	TRBJ2-1	.	TGCGCCAGCAGCCAAGAAACCGGCGGGAGTGAGGATGAGCAGTTCTTC	CASSQETGGSEDEQFF
TRBD2	TRBV6-5	TRBJ2-7	.	TGTGCCAGCACCCGGGAGGGGCAGGTGTCCTACGAGCAGTACTTC	CASTREGQVSYEQYF
.	TRBV4-2	TRBJ2-4	.	TGTGCCAGCAGTCCCAATCGTTTTCTAGGAGGGCTAAACATTCAGTACTTC	CASSPNRFLGGLNIQYF
.	TRBV28	TRBJ1-1	.	TGTGCCAGCAGTTCCCAGGGTAGGAGCACTGAAGCTTTCTTT	CASSSQGRSTEAFF
.	TRBV5-4	TRBJ2-7	.	TGTGCCAGCAGCTTGCAGGGAGGCTACGAGCAGTACTTC	CASSLQGGYEQYF
TRBD2	TRBV7-2	TRBJ2-2	.	TGTGCCAGCAGCCCTCCGGGACTAGCGGGAAGCGGGGAGCTGTTTTTT	CASSPPGLAGSGELFF
.	TRBV5-1	TRBJ1-6	few	TGCGCCAGCAGCTTTTTAAGTGGCGGAAATTCACCCCTCCACTTT	CASSFLSGGNSPLHF
.	TRBV20-1	TRBJ1-2	few	TGCAGTGCTAGGGGCCTCACGAGCTACACCTTC	CSARGLTSYTF
.	TRBV4-1	TRBJ1-1	.	TGCGCCAGCAGCCAAGGGCTTGAGACCCGGGGTACTGAAGCTTTCTTT	CASSQGLETRGTEAFF
.	TRBV15	TRBJ2-6	.	TGTGCCACCAGCAGAAATGGGCTGGGTGGGGCCAACGTCCTGACTTTC	CATSRNGLGGANVLTF
TRBD1	TRBV18	TRBJ1-1	.	TGTGCCAGCTCACCCGCGACAGGGGAGGAGGCTTTCTTT	CASSPATGEEAFF
.	TRBV5-8	TRBJ2-3	.	TGTGCCAGCAGCTTGGCTAGCGGCACAGATACGCAGTATTTT	CASSLASGTDTQYF
.	TRBV5-1	TRBJ2-1	.	TGCGCCAGCAGTCAGGGGCCTGAGAGGGGGACCCACAATGAGCAGTTCTTC	CASSQGPERGTHNEQFF
TRBD2	TRBV28	TRBJ2-3	.	TGTGCCAGCAGTAACCGACTAGCGGGGGCCACAGATACGCAGTATTTT	CASSNRLAGATDTQYF
TRBD1	TRBV18	TRBJ1-2	.	TGTGCCAGCCGAGGGGGCACGGACTATGGCTACACCTTC	CASRGGTDYGYTF
.	TRBV2	TRBJ1-3	.	TGTGCCAGCACCACCCAGAGGACTTCTGGAAACACCATATATTTT	CASTTQRTSGNTIYF